Listed below are T cell receptor beta chains from one sample, sequenced in a study of beta chain features in type 1 diabetes. Profiling relied on immunoSEQ multiplex PCR, and the TCRdb table lists in-frame clones only, not all of them. The table has nearly 350,000 clones, over 7% seen once. The sequenced material came from central memory CD4+ T cells from blood. Every receptor here comes from a young man with type 1 diabetes. Each CDR3 is given with its conserved first and last residue. Fields, in order: CDR3 DNA, CDR3 protein, clone size, J gene, V gene, D gene. A D gene is named only where the DNA matches it firmly. Only some rows state a clone size, as once, few, many or a class for expanded clones.

CDR3nt: TGTGCCAGCAGCCTACAGGGACTAGCGGGGGACCCCTACGAGCAGTACTTC
CDR3aa: CASSLQGLAGDPYEQYF
abundance: -
j_gene: TRBJ2-7
v_gene: TRBV7-2
d_gene: TRBD2

CDR3nt: TGTGCCAGCAGCCAAGGGGCGGTCTATGGCTACACCTTC
CDR3aa: CASSQGAVYGYTF
abundance: few
j_gene: TRBJ1-2
v_gene: TRBV14
d_gene: -

CDR3nt: TGTGCCAGCTGGGAGCGGGGGGGCCTCTACGAGCAGTACTTC
CDR3aa: CASWERGGLYEQYF
abundance: few
j_gene: TRBJ2-7
v_gene: TRBV28
d_gene: TRBD2

CDR3nt: TGTGCCAGCAGTTTTGACCCCTGGAAGCAGTACTTC
CDR3aa: CASSFDPWKQYF
abundance: few
j_gene: TRBJ2-7
v_gene: TRBV28
d_gene: -

CDR3nt: TGTGCCAGCAGCGCTAGCGGGGCAACTGAGACCCAGTACTTC
CDR3aa: CASSASGATETQYF
abundance: -
j_gene: TRBJ2-5
v_gene: TRBV7-8
d_gene: TRBD2

CDR3nt: TGTGCCAGCAGCTTAGCGGGACAGAACCTTTACAATGAGCAGTTCTTC
CDR3aa: CASSLAGQNLYNEQFF
abundance: -
j_gene: TRBJ2-1
v_gene: TRBV11-3
d_gene: TRBD1

CDR3nt: TGTGCCAGCAGCTTAGATCCGGGGGGCTCCTACAATGAGCAGTTCTTC
CDR3aa: CASSLDPGGSYNEQFF
abundance: many
j_gene: TRBJ2-1
v_gene: TRBV11-2
d_gene: TRBD2

CDR3nt: TGTGCCAGCAGCTCGGACGGCCCCAACGAGCAGTACTTC
CDR3aa: CASSSDGPNEQYF
abundance: few
j_gene: TRBJ2-7
v_gene: TRBV11-2
d_gene: -

CDR3nt: TGTGCCAGCAGCTCGTGGACAGGGGAAGAGCAGTACTTC
CDR3aa: CASSSWTGEEQYF
abundance: -
j_gene: TRBJ2-7
v_gene: TRBV7-9
d_gene: TRBD1

CDR3nt: TGCAGCGTTGTTGCAGGGACAGGGATCCCTGAAGCTTTCTTT
CDR3aa: CSVVAGTGIPEAFF
abundance: few
j_gene: TRBJ1-1
v_gene: TRBV29-1
d_gene: TRBD1

CDR3nt: TGCAGCGTTGACAAACAGGGTCCCTATGGCTACACCTTC
CDR3aa: CSVDKQGPYGYTF
abundance: -
j_gene: TRBJ1-2
v_gene: TRBV29-1
d_gene: -

CDR3nt: TGTGCCAGCAGCCCGGGACACCAGGGCAATCAGCCCCAGCATTTT
CDR3aa: CASSPGHQGNQPQHF
abundance: -
j_gene: TRBJ1-5
v_gene: TRBV7-2
d_gene: -

CDR3nt: TGTGCCAGCAGCTTATTGGACTATGGCTACACCTTC
CDR3aa: CASSLLDYGYTF
abundance: few
j_gene: TRBJ1-2
v_gene: TRBV7-2
d_gene: -

CDR3nt: TGCAGCGTCCTACGGGGCTCCTACGAGCAGTACTTC
CDR3aa: CSVLRGSYEQYF
abundance: -
j_gene: TRBJ2-7
v_gene: TRBV29-1
d_gene: -

CDR3nt: TGTGCCAGCAGCTCCTATTGGCCCTCTGGAAACACCATATATTTT
CDR3aa: CASSSYWPSGNTIYF
abundance: few
j_gene: TRBJ1-3
v_gene: TRBV7-8
d_gene: -

CDR3nt: TGTGCCAGTAGTATAGCAGGGACACCCGAGGAGTATTTT
CDR3aa: CASSIAGTPEEYF
abundance: -
j_gene: TRBJ2-3
v_gene: TRBV19
d_gene: -

CDR3nt: TGTGCCAGCAGCCCTCAGGGGGAGGAGAACATTCAGTACTTC
CDR3aa: CASSPQGEENIQYF
abundance: few
j_gene: TRBJ2-4
v_gene: TRBV5-4
d_gene: -

CDR3nt: TGTGCCAGCAGCGTATACCAGGGGGCTGGAGAGACCCAGTACTTC
CDR3aa: CASSVYQGAGETQYF
abundance: many
j_gene: TRBJ2-5
v_gene: TRBV11-2
d_gene: TRBD1

CDR3nt: TGTGCCAGCAGCCCCGGGACCTCGGCGGATGAGCAGTTCTTC
CDR3aa: CASSPGTSADEQFF
abundance: -
j_gene: TRBJ2-1
v_gene: TRBV7-2
d_gene: -

CDR3nt: TGTGCCAGCTCACCAGGTGGTAACCCTGAAGCTTTCTTT
CDR3aa: CASSPGGNPEAFF
abundance: -
j_gene: TRBJ1-1
v_gene: TRBV18
d_gene: -

CDR3nt: TGCGCCAGCGGGACTGGCTACGAGCAGTACTTC
CDR3aa: CASGTGYEQYF
abundance: -
j_gene: TRBJ2-7
v_gene: TRBV10-1
d_gene: -

CDR3nt: TGTGCCAGCTCACCAAACGGAGGATATAGCAATCAGCCCCAGCATTTT
CDR3aa: CASSPNGGYSNQPQHF
abundance: few
j_gene: TRBJ1-5
v_gene: TRBV18
d_gene: -

CDR3nt: TGCGCCAGCAGCCTCCAACAGGGGGCTTCTGAAAAACTGTTTTTT
CDR3aa: CASSLQQGASEKLFF
abundance: few
j_gene: TRBJ1-4
v_gene: TRBV5-1
d_gene: TRBD1

CDR3nt: TGTGCCACCAGCAGAGATTGGGCAGCAACTAATGAAAAACTGTTTTTT
CDR3aa: CATSRDWAATNEKLFF
abundance: few
j_gene: TRBJ1-4
v_gene: TRBV15
d_gene: -

CDR3nt: TGTGCCAGCAGCTTAGGGCAAGACACTGAAGCTTTCTTT
CDR3aa: CASSLGQDTEAFF
abundance: -
j_gene: TRBJ1-1
v_gene: TRBV11-2
d_gene: -

CDR3nt: TGCGCCAGCAGCCAAGATCTAGGGGGTCACACCGGGGAGCTGTTTTTT
CDR3aa: CASSQDLGGHTGELFF
abundance: few
j_gene: TRBJ2-2
v_gene: TRBV4-1
d_gene: -

CDR3nt: TGTGCCAGCAGCTTAAGGAAGCGGGGGGGCACAGATACGCAGTATTTT
CDR3aa: CASSLRKRGGTDTQYF
abundance: -
j_gene: TRBJ2-3
v_gene: TRBV7-2
d_gene: TRBD2

CDR3nt: TGCAGCGTGGGTGAGGGGAGCTCCTATAATTCACCCCTCCACTTT
CDR3aa: CSVGEGSSYNSPLHF
abundance: few
j_gene: TRBJ1-6
v_gene: TRBV29-1
d_gene: -